This T cell receptor beta chain was sequenced in a study of shared clonotypes between healthy human individuals. Terminally differentiated effector memory CD45RA+ cells were excluded from the naive CD8 cells, which were CD45RO-negative and positively selected for CCR7. The repertoire was sequenced with immunoSEQ multiplex PCR; TCRdb's copy has only in-frame clones and lacks some. In the table there are hundreds of thousands of clones, 95% to 96% of which are singletons. Study conclusions and caveats: Naive subsets tended to show greater estimated richness than memory subsets. The naive CD4 repertoires of a handful of donors were compared, and around 5.1% of clonotypes were shared.

Concerning this clone itself: Its antigen remains unknown.

The length of the CDR3 is 15 residues. Trimming pared 6 bases from V and 2 bases from J, leaving 17 bases between. Germline values: CDR1 MDHEN, CDR2 SYDVKM. Sequenced: naive CD8+ T cells sorted from blood. V usage is TRBV28 and J usage is TRBJ2-7; D perhaps matches TRBD2 (6 bases). This TCR was recovered from a woman aged 25 to 39 in good health. The CDR3 sequence is CASSPGGNWAYEQYF. CDR3 coding DNA: TGTGCCAGCAGCCCCGGGGGAAACTGGGCCTACGAGCAGTACTTC.